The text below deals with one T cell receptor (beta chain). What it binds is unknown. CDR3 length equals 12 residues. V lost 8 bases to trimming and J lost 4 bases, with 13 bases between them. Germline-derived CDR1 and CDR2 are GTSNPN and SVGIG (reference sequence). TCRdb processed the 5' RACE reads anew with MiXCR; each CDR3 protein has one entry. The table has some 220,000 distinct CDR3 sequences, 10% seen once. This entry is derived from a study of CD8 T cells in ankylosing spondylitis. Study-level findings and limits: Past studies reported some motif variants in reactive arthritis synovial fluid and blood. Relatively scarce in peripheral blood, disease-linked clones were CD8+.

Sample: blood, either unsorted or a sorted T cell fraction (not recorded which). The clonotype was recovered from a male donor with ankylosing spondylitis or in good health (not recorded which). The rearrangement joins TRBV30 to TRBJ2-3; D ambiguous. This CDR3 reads CAQEAASDTQYF. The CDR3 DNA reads TGTGCCCAGGAAGCAGCGTCAGATACGCAGTATTTT.